This is a list of T cell receptor beta chains from one sample in a study of Ad26.COV2.S vaccination and SARS-CoV-2 variants. Repertoires were generated with immunoSEQ multiplex PCR, while TCRdb's copy carries only in-frame clones and drops some. The sample consists of 200,000 to 250,000 clones, around 89% of them appearing once. The input for sequencing was peripheral blood, taken in a trial of Ad26.COV2.S vaccine versus placebo. Receptors were obtained from a person aged 18 to 59 who received the Ad26.COV2.S COVID-19 vaccine or a placebo. Both conserved end residues are part of each CDR3. The D gene is left open where the match is weak. Where a row states a size, it is once, few, many or the class of an expanded clone; other rows omit it.

V gene,D gene,clone size,J gene,CDR3 protein,CDR3 DNA
TRBV4-3,NA,NA,TRBJ2-2,CASSQEFGLTTANTGELFF,TGCGCCAGCAGCCAAGAGTTCGGACTTACTACGGCGAACACCGGGGAGCTGTTTTTT
TRBV5-6,NA,NA,TRBJ2-1,CASSLPLIADNEQFF,TGTGCCAGCAGTCTCCCCTTGATAGCGGACAATGAGCAGTTCTTC
TRBV11-3,TRBD1,NA,TRBJ1-4,CASSPRQGGLFF,TGTGCCAGCAGCCCTAGACAGGGCGGACTGTTTTTT
TRBV27,TRBD1,NA,TRBJ2-7,CASSRTGLGSYEQYF,TGTGCCAGCAGTCGGACAGGATTAGGCTCCTACGAGCAGTACTTC
TRBV6-1,NA,once,TRBJ1-2,CASSENAYLNYGYTF,TGTGCCAGCAGTGAAAACGCTTACCTTAACTATGGCTACACCTTC
TRBV7-9,NA,NA,TRBJ2-7,CASSPPDRSYEQYF,TGTGCCAGCAGCCCACCAGACAGGTCCTACGAGCAGTACTTC
TRBV3-1/TRBV3-2,TRBD1,NA,TRBJ2-7,CASSPGTGEPIYEQYF,TGTGCCAGCAGCCCGGGGACAGGGGAACCCATCTACGAGCAGTACTTC
TRBV21-1,NA,NA,TRBJ2-3,CASSKPTDRVGTDTQYF,TGTGCCAGCAGCAAACCCACGGACAGGGTCGGCACAGATACGCAGTATTTT
TRBV7-6,TRBD2,NA,TRBJ2-7,CASSLITSGNAYEQYF,TGTGCCAGCAGCTTAATTACTAGCGGGAATGCCTACGAGCAGTACTTC
TRBV28,TRBD2,once,TRBJ2-7,CASSLSPLAGGYYEQYF,TGTGCCAGCAGTTTATCCCCGCTAGCGGGAGGTTACTACGAGCAGTACTTC
TRBV5-1,NA,NA,TRBJ1-1,CASSLNRIKGTEAFF,TGCGCCAGCAGCTTGAATCGGATAAAGGGCACTGAAGCTTTCTTT
TRBV4-2,TRBD1,NA,TRBJ1-2,CASSPLWTGEDRYTF,TGTGCCAGCAGCCCGTTATGGACAGGGGAAGATCGCTACACCTTC
TRBV27,NA,NA,TRBJ1-1,CASSLARATEAFF,TGTGCCAGCAGTTTGGCCAGGGCAACTGAAGCTTTCTTT
TRBV20-1,TRBD1,NA,TRBJ1-2,CSASPANLGGTESYTF,TGCAGTGCTAGTCCCGCTAACCTAGGGGGGACAGAGAGCTACACCTTC
TRBV19,TRBD1,NA,TRBJ2-5,CASSIPTTGAQETQYF,TGTGCCAGTAGTATCCCAACGACAGGGGCTCAAGAGACCCAGTACTTC
TRBV7-2,TRBD2,NA,TRBJ2-5,CASSLESGIETQYF,TGTGCCAGCAGCTTAGAAAGCGGGATAGAGACCCAGTACTTC
TRBV20-1,TRBD2,NA,TRBJ2-7,CSATAGGLYF,TGCAGTGCTACGGCGGGGGGCCTGTACTTC
TRBV7-9,NA,NA,TRBJ1-2,CASTAPVVGAGGYTF,TGTGCCAGCACCGCCCCTGTGGTGGGGGCAGGGGGCTACACCTTC
TRBV28,NA,NA,TRBJ2-7,CASNIQGSYEQYF,TGTGCCAGCAATATACAGGGTTCCTACGAGCAGTACTTC
TRBV19,NA,NA,TRBJ1-1,CASSIGPGPLNTEAFF,TGTGCCAGTAGTATTGGGCCGGGACCGTTGAACACTGAAGCTTTCTTT
TRBV11-2,TRBD1,NA,TRBJ2-7,CASSAEGQGYEQYF,TGTGCCAGCAGCGCCGAGGGACAGGGCTACGAGCAGTACTTC
TRBV7-2,NA,NA,TRBJ1-5,CASSPPNQPQHF,TGTGCCAGCAGCCCCCCGAATCAGCCCCAGCATTTT
TRBV4-3,TRBD1,NA,TRBJ2-7,CASSRGQGYEQYF,TGCGCCAGCAGCCGTGGACAGGGATACGAGCAGTACTTC
TRBV5-8,NA,NA,TRBJ2-3,CASSLDRATDTQYF,TGTGCCAGCAGCTTGGACAGGGCGACAGATACGCAGTATTTT
TRBV15,TRBD1,NA,TRBJ1-2,CATSQGDRGGYTF,TGTGCCACCAGCCAAGGCGACAGGGGGGGCTACACCTTC
TRBV19,TRBD1,once,TRBJ1-1,CASTETGTGGEGAFF,TGTGCCAGTACAGAGACCGGGACAGGGGGGGAAGGAGCTTTCTTT
TRBV4-3,NA,NA,TRBJ1-1,CASSHLRTNTEAFF,TGCGCCAGCAGCCACCTCAGAACCAACACTGAAGCTTTCTTT
TRBV2,TRBD2,few,TRBJ2-1,CASSESSGRAFEQFF,TGTGCCAGCAGCGAAAGTAGCGGGAGGGCCTTTGAGCAGTTCTTC
TRBV18,TRBD2,NA,TRBJ2-4,CASSLSGGSKNIQYF,TGTGCCAGCTCACTGTCGGGGGGGTCCAAAAACATTCAGTACTTC
TRBV13,TRBD1,NA,TRBJ1-6,CASSLLKTGGASYNSPLHF,TGTGCCAGCAGCTTACTCAAGACAGGGGGCGCCTCCTATAATTCACCCCTCCACTTT
TRBV28,TRBD2,NA,TRBJ2-1,CASSLRGGLGSNEQFF,TGTGCCAGCAGTTTGAGAGGTGGACTAGGGAGTAATGAGCAGTTCTTC
TRBV21-1,NA,NA,TRBJ2-2,CASSKATPRNANTGELFF,TGTGCCAGCAGCAAAGCGACCCCTAGGAACGCGAACACCGGGGAGCTGTTTTTT